Shown below are 2 T cell receptor beta chains from a single sample sequenced in a study of T cells in Graves' hyperthyroidism and ophthalmopathy. There were TCR beta CDR3 regions amplified from RNA transcripts. HTBI primers were used for first-round RT-PCR of the TCR CDR3. TCRdb used MiXCR to reprocess the multiplex PCR reads, holding one entry per CDR3 protein. This sample yields 400,000 to 600,000 distinct CDR3 sequences, of which 20% are seen a single time; 26% belongs to the top ten. The sequenced material came from blood. Every receptor here comes from a man aged 18 to 30 with Graves' hyperthyroidism.

This clonotype was counted many times. The rearrangement uses TRBV15 and TRBJ1-2; no reliable D call. Germline V gives CDR1 LNHNV, CDR2 YYDKDF (reference sequence). CDR3 length: 14 residues. Trimming removed 8 bases from V and 4 bases from J, with 17 bases in between. The CDR3 region is CATSPRSASYGYTF. Here the CDR3 DNA reads TGTGCCACCTCGCCCCGTTCGGCATCCTATGGCTACACCTTC. The entire variable domain, with the rest obtained from reference TRBV15 and TRBJ1-2, is as follows: DAMVIQNPRYQVTQFGKPVTLSCSQTLNHNVMYWYQQKSSQAPKLLFHYYDKDFNNEADTPDNFQSRRPNTSFCFLDIRSPGLGDTAMYLCATSPRSASYGYTFGSGTRLTVV.

This clonotype has at least ten counts. J is TRBJ1-5 and V is TRBV5-1; no clear D gene. Germline V gene lookup returns CDR1 SGHRS and CDR2 YFSETQ. The CDR3 has 13 amino acids. Deletions cut 0 bases from V and 14 bases from J, with 15 bases between. CDR3 protein: CASSLGPRAQKHF. As DNA, the CDR3 is TGCGCCAGCAGCTTGGGACCCCGTGCCCAGAAGCATTTT.